The 16 T cell receptor beta chains reported below all come from one sample, sequenced in a study of Graves' ophthalmopathy and Graves' hyperthyroidism. RNA served as the template for amplifying TCR beta CDR3 regions. Second-round multiplex PCR came after first-round RT-PCR with HTBI primers. TCRdb re-called the multiplex PCR reads with MiXCR, one entry per CDR3 protein. The top ten clones hold over 2.5% of a sample with hundreds of thousands of distinct CDR3 sequences, about 38% of them seen once. What was sequenced was peripheral blood. The receptors shown here come from an adult man with Graves' ophthalmopathy.

This clonotype was counted at least ten times. The chain joins TRBV9 to TRBJ2-5; 7 bases fit TRBD1. Trimming cost V 2 bases and J 5 bases; bases outside gene matches: 3. Germline lookup yields CDR1 SGDLS and CDR2 YYNGEE. The CDR3 length is 13 residues. CDR3 sequence (DNA): TGTGCCAGCAGCGTGACAGGGCGGGAGACCCAGTACTTC. Translation: CASSVTGRETQYF.

The table lists this clonotype with many counts. The DNA for the CDR3 is TGTGCCAGCAGCCTTACGGGGGCTTTGGACGAGCAGTACTTC. Translating it yields CASSLTGALDEQYF. The chain carries TRBV7-7 and TRBJ2-7; D may correspond to TRBD1 or TRBD2 (6 bases each). CDR1 and CDR2 (germline): SSHAT, FNYEAQ (reference sequence). The length of the CDR3 is 14 residues. Trimming took off 5 bases at V and 5 bases at J, with 16 bases between the two ends.

This clonotype was counted only a few times. Compared with germline, one end of the junction differs, possibly owing to a read error. The genes are TRBV4-1 and TRBJ2-7, with 7 bases identical to TRBD1. CDR3 length: 16 residues. Germline assignment: CDR1 MGHRA and CDR2 YSYEKL. Here the CDR3 DNA reads TGTGCCAGCAGCCGAAGTTCCGGGACAGAGGCCTACGAGCAGTACTTC. Translated: CASSRSSGTEAYEQYF.

The chain combines TRBV9 with TRBJ1-6; the D is unclear. V shed 5 bases and J shed 6 bases, with 15 bases lying between them. Germline CDR1 and CDR2: SGDLS and YYNGEE. This CDR3 is 15 amino acids long. CDR3 region: CASSLYRSSNSPLHF. The DNA for the CDR3 is TGTGCCAGCAGTTTGTACCGGAGCTCTAATTCACCCCTCCACTTT.

With respect to this clonotype: Given a much more abundant clone one base away, this may be a read error. The rearrangement joins TRBV15 to TRBJ2-7; 8 positions agree with TRBD1. V lost 5 bases, J lost 7 bases, and 7 bases stayed unmatched. Germline V gene lookup returns CDR1 LNHNV and CDR2 YYDKDF (reference sequence). The CDR3 covers 13 residues. The CDR3 region is CATSGGTGPEQYF. CDR3 sequence (DNA): TGTGCCACCAGCGGGGGGACAGGCCCAGAGCAGTACTTC.

This clonotype turned up a few times. Just one base apart from a much larger clone, this may be a read error. The chain is built from TRBV20-1 and TRBJ2-5; D possibly corresponds to TRBD1 (9 bases). The germline gives CDR1 DFQATT, CDR2 SNEGSKA (reference sequence). CDR3 length equals 15 residues. Written as DNA, the CDR3 is TGCAGTGCAGCGGGGGAAGCGGGACAGGGAGAGATCCAGTACTTC. It encodes CSAAGEAGQGEIQYF.

The gene calls are TRBV19 and TRBJ1-5; 9 nucleotides agree with TRBD1. V gave up 2 bases and J gave up 5 bases; unmatched junction bases: 10. This CDR3 contains 17 residues. Germline assignment: CDR1 LNHDA and CDR2 SQIVND (reference sequence). The CDR3 coding sequence is TGTGCCAGTAGTATATTACAGGGGGCTAAAAGGGATCAGCCCCAGCATTTT. Protein: CASSILQGAKRDQPQHF.

The V gene is TRBV5-4, the J gene TRBJ2-7; TRBD2 aligns across 15 bases. With 3 bases clipped from V and 0 bases from J, the junction kept 4 bases outside the gene matches. CDR1 is SGHNT, CDR2 YYREEE, per germline (reference sequence). This CDR3 comprises 17 residues. CDR3 residues: CASSWTSGRAPSYEQYF. CDR3 nucleotide sequence: TGTGCCAGCAGCTGGACTAGCGGGAGGGCCCCCTCCTACGAGCAGTACTTC.

This clonotype has just one count. At one boundary the junction diverges from the germline segment, which might be a read error. The genes are TRBV5-4 and TRBJ2-2; no clear D. Germline values: CDR1 SGHNT, CDR2 YYREEE (reference sequence). The CDR3 is 13 amino acids. CDR3 nucleotides: TGTGTCAGCAGCTTAGGATACACCGGGGAGCTGTTTTTT. It codes for CVSSLGYTGELFF.

This clonotype was observed a single time. A much more abundant neighbour one base away suggests this may be a read error. The V gene is TRBV2, the J gene TRBJ2-7, with TRBD2 matching over 12 bases. The CDR3 extends over 14 amino acids. Germline lookup yields CDR1 SNHLY and CDR2 FYNNEI. Trimming removed 6 bases from V and 5 bases from J; junction bases left unmatched: 5. The CDR3 loop is CASRRLAGDHEQYF. In nucleotides, the CDR3 is TGTGCCAGCAGGCGACTAGCGGGAGACCACGAGCAGTACTTC.

The sample holds one count of this clonotype. A read error may explain this, as a much larger clone is one base away. The V call is TRBV24-1, the J call TRBJ2-7, with TRBD2 matching over 7 bases. Germline V lookup: CDR1 KGHDR, CDR2 SFDVKD. The length of the CDR3 is 16 residues. CDR3 coding DNA: TGTGCCACCGGTGATGCCGCGGGAGTCCACTCCTACGAGCAGTACTTC. Its translation: CATGDAAGVHSYEQYF.

The J gene is TRBJ2-2, the V gene TRBV5-1, with D possibly TRBD1 on 6 matching bases. This CDR3 spans 13 amino acids. CDR1 is SGHRS and CDR2 is YFSETQ in the germline V gene. Trimming pared 4 bases from V and 6 bases from J, leaving 10 bases between. The CDR3 loop reads CASSPRQAGELFF. In DNA, the CDR3 is TGCGCCAGCAGCCCCAGACAGGCCGGGGAGCTGTTTTTT.

Comments on this clonotype: A much larger clone lies one base from this, so it may be a read error. The chain has TRBV2 and TRBJ1-4; D remains unclear. There are 15 residues in the CDR3. V lost 8 bases and J 0 bases, leaving 13 bases between the germline ends. Germline CDR1 reads SNHLY; CDR2 reads FYNNEI. The CDR3 coding sequence is TGTGCCAGCGGCTTATCCCCGGCAACTAATGAAAAACTGTTTTTT. It is translated as CASGLSPATNEKLFF.

This clonotype was found once. This chain links TRBV12-3 or TRBV12-4 with TRBJ2-5, with D possibly TRBD2 on 5 matching bases. Trimming pared 7 bases from V and 10 bases from J, leaving 10 bases between. CDR3 length equals 10 residues. The CDR3 loop is CASTLRGQYF. The CDR3 DNA follows: TGTGCCAGCACCCTCCGGGGCCAGTACTTC.

This chain uses TRBV7-9 with TRBJ2-2, with D perhaps TRBD1 (5 bases). V lost 4 bases and J 1 base, leaving 10 bases between the germline ends. The CDR3 has 15 amino acids. Germline lookup yields CDR1 SEHNR and CDR2 FQNEAQ (reference sequence). CDR3 nucleotide sequence: TGTGCCAGCAGCTACCAGGGAATGAACACCGGGGAGCTGTTTTTT. It specifies CASSYQGMNTGELFF.

Regarding this clonotype: This may be a read error, as it is one base from a much larger clone. The chain employs TRBV5-1 and TRBJ1-1; no clear D gene. CDR1 and CDR2 (germline): SGHRS, YFSETQ. This CDR3 region has 14 residues. This chain's CDR3 is CASSPDTVNTETFF. DNA of the CDR3: TGCGCCAGCAGCCCTGACACGGTGAACACTGAAACTTTCTTT.